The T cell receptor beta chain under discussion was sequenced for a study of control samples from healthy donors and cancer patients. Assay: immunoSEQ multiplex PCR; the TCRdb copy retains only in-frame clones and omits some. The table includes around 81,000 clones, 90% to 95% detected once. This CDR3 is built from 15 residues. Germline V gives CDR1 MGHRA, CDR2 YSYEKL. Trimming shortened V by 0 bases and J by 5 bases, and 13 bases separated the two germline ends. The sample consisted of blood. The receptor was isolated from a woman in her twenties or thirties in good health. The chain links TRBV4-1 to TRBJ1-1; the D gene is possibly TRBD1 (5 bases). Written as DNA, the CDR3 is TGCGCCAGCAGCCAAGAAGTGAGGGGCCGGACTGAAGCTTTCTTT. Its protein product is CASSQEVRGRTEAFF.